This TCR beta chain was recovered during a study of human T cells and chemical hapten exposure. About the research overall: Skin on the upper inner arm, approximately 2 cm by approximately 2 cm in size, was sensitized with 2% DPC.

Stated time point: patch test 1, 2 weeks after DPC sensitization. As to treatment: therapeutic diphenylcyclopropenone sensitization with weekly scalp DPC. In every case, blood was obtained before the patch test was applied. The CDR3 is 13 amino acids. The V end lost 0 bases, the J end lost 6 bases, and 10 bases lay between the germline ends. Germline V gene data show CDR1 as SGDLS and CDR2 as YYNGEE. This clonotype came up many times. The antigen is undetermined. General study points: Clustering by CDR3 similarity yielded significantly more large clusters from expanded TCRs than controls.

Via MiXCR, TCRdb re-called the RACE reads, giving one row per CDR3 protein. This sample yields around 53,000 distinct CDR3 sequences, of which 9.3% are seen a single time; 4% to 5.5% belongs to the top ten. This chain links TRBV9 with TRBJ2-7; D perhaps matches TRBD1 (5 bases). The TCR sequence derives from a woman between 50 and 59 years old with alopecia areata. Some clones in this sample may be carry-over from other donors' samples. The sequences come from whole blood, collected in connection with sensitization to the hapten diphenylcyclopropenone (DPC). In nucleotides, the CDR3 is TGTGCCAGCAGCGTAGCTACTGGGGCCGAGCAGTACTTC. Protein sequence: CASSVATGAEQYF.